This T cell receptor (beta chain) was sequenced during a study of shared clonotypes between healthy human individuals. Germline CDR1 reads SGHVS; CDR2 reads FNYEAQ. The CDR3 extends over 14 amino acids. The J segment lost 6 bases and the V segment lost 6 bases, leaving 7 bases of the junction unmatched. Samples underwent the assay at deep level. Spread over ten immunoSEQ deep assay plates, unsorted PBMC DNA underwent sequencing. Data came from immunoSEQ multiplex PCR; TCRdb stores just in-frame clones and leaves some out. The sample lists some 480,000 clones, 79% occurring once. A few counts support this clone. All participating donors were Caucasian adults from Nashville, Tennessee.

What was sequenced was PBMCs. The chain employs TRBV7-6 and TRBJ1-5, with 8 nucleotides matching TRBD1. The receptor's source is a woman in her thirties or forties in good health. Some clones in this sample may be carry-over from other donors' samples. CDR3 coding DNA: TGTGCCAGCAGTCCTACAGGGGGAGTTCAGCCCCAGCATTTT. Translated, it gives CASSPTGGVQPQHF.